Listed below are T cell receptor beta chains from one sample, sequenced in a study of blood T cell repertoires in COVID-19. Profiled with immunoSEQ multiplex PCR; TCRdb holds only in-frame clones, not every one. The sample has some 220,000 clones; roughly 82% are singletons. Sequencing input: peripheral blood. All receptors come from a man aged 50-60 years with active or convalescent COVID-19. Both conserved end residues are part of each CDR3. The D gene is left open where the match is weak. Clone size, where shown, is once, few, many, or a class for clones that have expanded.

TRBV4-3	.	14	.	TRBJ2-3	CASSQDLETDTQYF	TGCGCCAGCAGCCAAGATTTGGAGACAGATACGCAGTATTTT
TRBV7-2	.	14	.	TRBJ2-2	CASRRDSNTGELFF	TGTGCCAGCAGGCGGGACAGTAACACCGGGGAGCTGTTTTTT
TRBV6-5	.	15	.	TRBJ1-2	CASSSTGTPANGYTF	TGTGCCAGCAGTTCAACCGGGACACCCGCTAATGGCTACACCTTC
TRBV4-1	.	17	.	TRBJ1-2	CASSQDRWAFLDYGYTF	TGCGCCAGCAGCCAAGATCGATGGGCGTTCCTTGACTATGGCTACACCTTC
TRBV10-3	.	14	.	TRBJ2-1	CAISESYEGNEQFF	TGTGCCATCAGTGAGTCTTACGAGGGCAATGAGCAGTTCTTC
TRBV5-1	TRBD1	15	once	TRBJ2-5	CASSGPTGVVETQYF	TGCGCCAGCAGTGGACCGACAGGGGTCGTGGAGACCCAGTACTTC
TRBV7-6	TRBD1	15	.	TRBJ2-1	CASNFGDRGANEQFF	TGTGCCAGCAACTTTGGGGACAGGGGTGCCAATGAGCAGTTCTTC
TRBV7-8	.	14	.	TRBJ1-2	CASSFGRSPYGYTF	TGTGCCAGCAGCTTCGGCAGGTCCCCCTATGGCTACACCTTC
TRBV7-8	.	15	.	TRBJ2-2	CASSSRTGYTGELFF	TGTGCCAGCAGCTCACGGACTGGTTACACCGGGGAGCTGTTTTTT
TRBV19	.	16	.	TRBJ1-5	CASSITGHNSNQPQHF	TGTGCCAGTAGTATTACGGGACACAATAGCAATCAGCCCCAGCATTTT
TRBV28	.	11	.	TRBJ2-1	CASSSYNEQFF	TGTGCCAGCAGTTCTTACAATGAGCAGTTCTTC
TRBV7-7	.	13	.	TRBJ2-1	CASSAGLRNEQFF	TGTGCCAGCAGCGCAGGACTCCGCAATGAGCAGTTCTTC
TRBV2	.	12	.	TRBJ1-5	CASSYSNQPQHF	TGTGCCAGCAGTTATAGCAATCAGCCCCAGCATTTT
TRBV29-1	.	13	.	TRBJ1-3	CSVEPGGGNTIYF	TGCAGCGTTGAACCGGGAGGGGGAAACACCATATATTTT
TRBV5-6	TRBD2	17	.	TRBJ2-2	CASSLAGSAGLTGELFF	TGTGCCAGCAGCTTGGCCGGTTCGGCGGGACTAACCGGGGAGCTGTTTTTT
TRBV3-1/TRBV3-2	.	14	.	TRBJ1-1	CASSHSKPDTEAFF	TGTGCCAGCAGCCATAGTAAACCCGACACTGAAGCTTTCTTT
TRBV20-1	.	11	.	TRBJ2-1	CSASTYNEQFF	TGCAGTGCTAGCACATACAATGAGCAGTTCTTC
TRBV5-5	.	15	.	TRBJ1-5	CASSASGLANQPQHF	TGTGCCAGCAGCGCCTCAGGGCTGGCCAATCAGCCCCAGCATTTT
TRBV3-1/TRBV3-2	.	15	.	TRBJ2-1	CASSQVIVGSERQFF	TGTGCCAGCAGCCAAGTTATAGTCGGTAGCGAAAGGCAGTTCTTC
TRBV5-6	.	17	.	TRBJ2-1	CASSLAPTGTIHNEQFF	TGTGCCAGCAGCTTGGCCCCAACAGGGACGATCCACAATGAGCAGTTCTTC
TRBV5-1	.	15	.	TRBJ2-1	CASSLASRGYNEQFF	TGCGCCAGCAGCTTGGCCAGTCGAGGGTACAATGAGCAGTTCTTC
TRBV27	.	15	.	TRBJ1-3	CASSLSHSSGNTIYF	TGTGCCAGCAGTTTATCGCACAGCTCTGGAAACACCATATATTTT
TRBV15	.	19	few	TRBJ1-5	CATSRVKSLAGGGNQPQHF	TGTGCCACCAGCAGAGTAAAGTCATTGGCCGGGGGTGGGAATCAGCCCCAGCATTTT
TRBV7-9	TRBD1	13	.	TRBJ2-1	CASQTGSYNEQFF	TGTGCCAGCCAGACAGGGTCCTACAATGAGCAGTTCTTC
TRBV4-3	TRBD2	14	.	TRBJ2-5	CASSLSGGLGTQYF	TGCGCCAGCAGTCTGAGCGGGGGGCTTGGGACCCAGTACTTC
TRBV5-1	.	15	.	TRBJ2-6	CASTSGPSGANVLTF	TGCGCCAGTACCTCTGGCCCCTCTGGGGCCAACGTCCTGACTTTC
TRBV29-1	.	14	.	TRBJ2-6	CSVAAEPGANVLTF	TGCAGCGTTGCGGCGGAGCCTGGGGCCAACGTCCTGACTTTC
TRBV4-3	.	15	.	TRBJ1-1	CASSQVKGRGTEAFF	TGCGCCAGCAGCCAAGTCAAGGGCAGGGGCACTGAAGCTTTCTTT
TRBV28	TRBD2	17	many	TRBJ2-1	CASSSKGLAGGQRKQFF	TGTGCCAGCAGTTCCAAAGGACTAGCGGGAGGGCAAAGGAAGCAGTTCTTC
TRBV5-1	TRBD1	17	.	TRBJ2-2	CASSLGTGTPSTGELFF	TGCGCCAGCAGCTTGGGGACAGGGACCCCGAGCACCGGGGAGCTGTTTTTT
TRBV20-1	.	11	.	TRBJ2-1	CSAEQGDEQFF	TGCAGTGCCGAACAGGGCGATGAGCAGTTCTTC
TRBV10-1	.	16	.	TRBJ1-4	CASSEKQQSANEKLFF	TGCGCCAGCAGTGAGAAGCAACAGTCGGCTAATGAAAAACTGTTTTTT
TRBV9	.	17	.	TRBJ2-1	CASSVGGWASGDNEQFF	TGTGCCAGCAGCGTCGGGGGCTGGGCTAGCGGCGACAATGAGCAGTTCTTC
TRBV7-2	TRBD1	13	.	TRBJ1-2	CASRQQGAYGYTF	TGTGCCAGCAGGCAACAGGGGGCCTATGGCTACACCTTC
TRBV9	.	14	.	TRBJ1-1	CASSVGNRNTEAFF	TGTGCCAGCAGCGTAGGGAACAGGAACACTGAAGCTTTCTTT
TRBV7-8	TRBD1	14	.	TRBJ2-2	CASSRTGGTGELFF	TGTGCCAGCAGCCGGACAGGGGGCACCGGGGAGCTGTTTTTT
TRBV7-2	TRBD2	15	.	TRBJ2-3	CASSWTSGRQDTQYF	TGTGCCAGCAGTTGGACTAGCGGGAGGCAAGATACGCAGTATTTT
TRBV7-8	TRBD1	15	.	TRBJ2-7	CASSSPTGMRNEQYF	TGTGCCAGCAGCTCCCCGACAGGGATGAGGAACGAGCAGTACTTC
TRBV11-3	.	14	.	TRBJ2-3	CASSPFWESQTQYF	TGTGCCAGCAGCCCCTTCTGGGAGTCCCAAACGCAGTATTTT
TRBV3-1/TRBV3-2	TRBD2	18	.	TRBJ2-5	CASSQWGGLAGLRETQYF	TGTGCCAGCAGCCAATGGGGGGGACTAGCGGGCCTCCGGGAGACCCAGTACTTC
TRBV5-1	.	14	once	TRBJ2-2	CASKSDTNTGELFF	TGCGCCAGCAAGAGCGATACCAACACCGGGGAGCTGTTTTTT
TRBV7-6	.	14	.	TRBJ1-4	CASSLGGHNEKLFF	TGTGCCAGCAGCTTAGGGGGCCATAATGAAAAACTGTTTTTT